Each of the 5 T cell receptor beta chains below was sequenced from the same sample in a study of T cell changes during pregnancy in multiple sclerosis. The assay was immunoSEQ multiplex PCR, and TCRdb's table has in-frame clones only and misses some. There are fewer than 140,000 clones in the sample; around 90% occur only once, and roughly 1.6% lies in the top ten. Material: peripheral blood, obtained before pregnancy. The receptors come from a female donor with multiple sclerosis, enrolled in a pregnancy study.

The V gene is TRBV6-5, the J gene TRBJ2-7; D may be TRBD2 (6 bases). The CDR3 is made up of 15 amino acids. V was pared by 4 bases and J by 3 bases, with 16 bases between. Germline CDR1 reads MNHEY; CDR2 reads SVGAGI. The CDR3 spells CASSSPAGTYYEQYF. The CDR3 nucleotides are TGTGCCAGCAGTTCCCCTGCGGGAACTTACTACGAGCAGTACTTC.

The chain joins TRBV4-3 to TRBJ1-3, with a weak D call TRBD1 (6 bases). The V and J ends lost 0 bases and 0 bases respectively, with 9 bases between them. CDR1 and CDR2 from the germline V gene are LGHNA and YSLEER. This CDR3 has 16 residues. DNA for the CDR3: TGCGCCAGCAGCCAAGAGAGGACAGACTCTGGAAACACCATATATTTT. Protein: CASSQERTDSGNTIYF.

The gene calls are TRBV15 and TRBJ1-1; 9 positions agree with TRBD1. V dropped 5 bases and J dropped 1; count of bases not matched to a gene: 20. This CDR3 region has 20 residues. Germline V gene data show CDR1 as LNHNV and CDR2 as YYDKDF (reference sequence). The CDR3 DNA follows: TGTGCCACCAGCGGACAAACCGGGACAGGGCCGTCTACACGGAACACTGAAGCTTTCTTT. Translated: CATSGQTGTGPSTRNTEAFF.

This clone was counted a single time. The genes are TRBV1 and TRBJ2-1; the listed D gene, TRBD2, was not tested against the DNA. TRBV1 corresponds to a pseudogene. The CDR3 loop spans 12 amino acids. The CDR3 sequence is CTSSRRGDEQFF. CDR3 bases: TGCACCAGCAGCCGACGGGGGGATGAGCAGTTCTTC.

The rearrangement joins TRBV7-9 to TRBJ2-2; TRBD1 agrees at 9 bases. CDR1 SEHNR and CDR2 FQNEAQ come from the germline V gene (reference sequence). This CDR3 has 16 amino acids. J gave up 6 bases and V 2 bases, and 7 bases lay outside the gene matches. In nucleotides, the CDR3 is TGTGCCAGCAGCTTAACTAAGGGACAGGGCTCCGGGGAGCTGTTTTTT. Protein: CASSLTKGQGSGELFF.